The 5 T cell receptor beta chains in this list originate from one sample, sequenced in a study of T cells in localized non-small cell lung cancer. Libraries were prepared by immunoSEQ multiplex PCR; TCRdb keeps only in-frame clonotypes and omits some of them. The sample yields under 25,000 clones, approximately 91% seen once. This specimen was PBMCs, taken before any cancer treatment. Receptors originate from a man aged 40-75 years with stage II squamous cell lung carcinoma.

The count of this clone is one. The genes are TRBV7-8 and TRBJ2-3; TRBD2 matches 7 bases. Per the germline V gene, CDR1 is SGHVS and CDR2 is FQNEAQ. V lost 5 bases, J lost 2 bases, and 10 bases stayed unmatched. The CDR3 contains 16 residues. Written as DNA, the CDR3 is TGTGCCAGCAGCATTTCTAGCGGCGTTGTCACAGATACGCAGTATTTT. This codes for CASSISSGVVTDTQYF.

This sequence joins TRBV7-9 and TRBJ1-1; no definite D call. Trimming removed 3 bases at V and 3 bases at J, with 8 bases between. The length of the CDR3 is 13 residues. Germline V gene lookup returns CDR1 SEHNR and CDR2 FQNEAQ (reference sequence). The CDR3 region is CASSLVADTEAFF. The CDR3 nucleotides read TGTGCCAGCAGCTTGGTAGCGGACACTGAAGCTTTCTTT. Drawing the rest from reference TRBV7-9 and TRBJ1-1, the complete variable domain is DTGVSQNPRHKITKRGQNVTFRCDPISEHNRLYWYRQTLGQGPEFLTYFQNEAQLEKSRLLSDRFSAERPKGSFSTLEIQRTEQGDSAMYLCASSLVADTEAFFGQGTRLTVV.

The rearrangement uses TRBV28 and TRBJ2-7; D remains unclear. The ends were cut back, 2 bases at V and 3 bases at J, with 11 bases in the middle. From germline, CDR1 is MDHEN and CDR2 SYDVKM. The CDR3 consists of 14 residues. The DNA for the CDR3 is TGTGCCAGCAGTTTAGATGAGACGGACTACGAGCAGTACTTC. Its translation: CASSLDETDYEQYF.

V and J are TRBV13 and TRBJ1-6; D uncertain. Trimming cost V 2 bases and J 7 bases, with 3 bases left between them. CDR3 length: 12 amino acids. Germline V lookup: CDR1 PRHDT, CDR2 FYEKMQ (reference sequence). CDR3 DNA sequence: TGTGCCAGCAGCTTACAAAATTCACCCCTCCACTTT. Its translation: CASSLQNSPLHF.

Here the CDR3 DNA reads TGTGCCAGCAGTGTCGGGGGCCTTGAGACCCAGTACTTC. This codes for CASSVGGLETQYF. The chain couples TRBV6-1 to TRBJ2-5; D assignment may be TRBD1 or TRBD2 (6 bases each). V dropped 4 bases and J dropped 5 bases, with 11 bases sitting between them. This CDR3 is 13 amino acids long. The germline V gene has CDR1 MNHNS and CDR2 SASEGT.